The 26 T cell receptor beta chains presented below share a single source sample, sequenced in a study of radiation and T cells in renal cell carcinoma. Using immunoSEQ multiplex PCR, the repertoire was profiled, and TCRdb retains in-frame clones only, with some absent. The sample lists 90,000 to 95,000 clones; 82% were seen once. As to time point: baseline pretreatment blood. Treatment specified: 15 Gy SBRT to primary tumor, nephrectomy 4 weeks later. The sample consisted of blood, taken from a patient whose treatment included radiotherapy and nephrectomy. The source is a man between 60 and 70 years old with renal cell carcinoma.

The chain recombines TRBV11-2 with TRBJ2-7; the D is unclear. Germline assignment: CDR1 SGHAT and CDR2 FQNNGV. CDR3 length: 14 residues. V was clipped by 3 bases and J by 10 bases, with 19 bases between them. CDR3 DNA sequence: TGTGCCAGCAGCTTGGATATTAATCGTGCCCCCCAGTACTTC. It yields the protein CASSLDINRAPQYF.

The chain recombines TRBV9 with TRBJ2-5; unclear D gene. The V and J ends lost 3 bases and 5 bases respectively, with 14 bases between them. The CDR3 is 14 amino acids. CDR1 and CDR2 (germline): SGDLS, YYNGEE. The CDR3 sequence: CASSAALSWETQYF. The CDR3 DNA is TGTGCCAGCAGCGCCGCGCTTTCATGGGAGACCCAGTACTTC.

This clone was seen a single time. The V and J genes are TRBV19 and TRBJ2-1; maybe TRBD2 (6 bases). The CDR3 is 12 amino acids. Germline V gene sequence: CDR1 LNHDA, CDR2 SQIVND (reference sequence). CDR3 sequence (DNA): TGTGCGACGGGGGAATGGTACAATGAGCAGTTCTTC. Encoded protein: CATGEWYNEQFF.

The chain links TRBV2 to TRBJ1-1; a weak D match, TRBD1 (6 bases). V was shortened by 6 bases and J by 7 bases, with 18 bases between the two germline ends. Germline V gene sequence: CDR1 SNHLY, CDR2 FYNNEI. CDR3 length equals 14 residues. CDR3 residues: CASRARGQVGEAFF. CDR3 bases: TGTGCCAGCAGGGCGCGGGGGCAGGTGGGTGAAGCTTTCTTT.

The rearrangement uses TRBV9 and TRBJ1-6; a weak D match, TRBD1 (5 bases). The V gene's germline CDR1 is SGDLS and CDR2 YYNGEE. Trimming took off 0 bases at V and 9 bases at J, with 10 bases between the two ends. The length of the CDR3 is 14 residues. This CDR3 reads CASSVGGGGSPLHF. CDR3 bases: TGTGCCAGCAGCGTAGGCGGGGGTGGTTCACCCCTCCACTTT.

The CDR3 spells CASRRLTGGVETQYF. The CDR3 region has the DNA TGTGCCAGCAGACGTTTGACAGGGGGCGTAGAGACCCAGTACTTC. This chain connects TRBV7-7 to TRBJ2-5; 10 bases are shared with TRBD1. Germline-derived CDR1 and CDR2 are SSHAT and FNYEAQ (reference sequence). The CDR3 consists of 15 residues. V was pared by 6 bases and J by 4 bases, with 8 bases of the junction left unmatched.

The rearrangement links TRBV19 to TRBJ2-4; 11 positions agree with TRBD1. The CDR3 has 13 amino acids. Germline CDR1 LNHDA, CDR2 SQIVND (reference sequence). Trimming cost V 6 bases and J 5 bases; bases outside gene matches: 0. The CDR3 region has the DNA TGTGCCAGTAGGGGACAGGGGGAAAACATTCAGTACTTC. This sequence encodes CASRGQGENIQYF.

The chain uses TRBV4-1 and TRBJ1-2; D possibly corresponds to TRBD1 (5 bases). The CDR3 contains 13 residues. The germline CDR1 and CDR2 sequences are MGHRA and YSYEKL. The V end was cut by 6 bases, the J end by 3 bases, with 11 bases between. The CDR3 nucleotides read TGCGCCAGCAGGGGACCTGTTGACTATGGCTACACCTTC. Protein: CASRGPVDYGYTF.

This rearrangement joins TRBV30 to TRBJ1-1; no definite D call. Per germline, CDR1 GTSNPN and CDR2 SVGIG (reference sequence). The V and J ends lost 2 bases and 1 base respectively, with 8 bases between them. This CDR3 spans 13 amino acids. The DNA for the CDR3 is TGTGCCTGGAGTCAAGGTTCGAACACTGAAGCTTTCTTT. This codes for CAWSQGSNTEAFF. Combining the CDR3 with reference TRBV30 and TRBJ1-1 gives the whole variable domain SQTIHQWPATLVQPVGSPLSLECTVEGTSNPNLYWYRQAAGRGLQLLFYSVGIGQISSEVPQNLSASRPQDRQFILSSKKLLLSDSGFYLCAWSQGSNTEAFFGQGTRLTVV.

V is TRBV7-9 and J is TRBJ2-3; D is unclear. The V gene lost 3 bases and the J gene lost 0 bases, with 10 bases spanning the gap. This CDR3 region has 15 residues. The germline CDR1 and CDR2 sequences are SEHNR and FQNEAQ (reference sequence). Here the CDR3 reads CASSFGPASTDTQYF. In nucleotides, the CDR3 is TGTGCCAGCAGCTTCGGTCCGGCTAGCACAGATACGCAGTATTTT. The full variable domain, completed using reference TRBV7-9 and TRBJ2-3, is DTGVSQNPRHKITKRGQNVTFRCDPISEHNRLYWYRQTLGQGPEFLTYFQNEAQLEKSRLLSDRFSAERPKGSFSTLEIQRTEQGDSAMYLCASSFGPASTDTQYFGPGTRLTVL.

As concerns this clone: Other DNA sequences from this sample encode an identical CDR3 as well. The rearrangement joins TRBV5-4 to TRBJ2-3; D gene ambiguous. Germline-derived CDR1 and CDR2 are SGHNT and YYREEE (reference sequence). Between the trimmed V and J ends, which lost 0 bases and 0 bases, there was a span of 2 bases. This CDR3 contains 13 residues. CDR3 residues: CASSLVSTDTQYF. CDR3 nucleotides: TGTGCCAGCAGCTTGGTCAGCACAGATACGCAGTATTTT.

As concerns this clone: Distinct nucleotide sequences in the sample also encode this CDR3. The rearrangement uses TRBV25-1 and TRBJ2-7, with 7 positions matching TRBD1. There are 13 residues in the CDR3. Germline loops: CDR1 MGHDK, CDR2 SYGVNS. V shed 6 bases and J 4 bases; nucleotides not matched to a gene: 6. CDR3: CASRGTESYEQYF. CDR3 DNA sequence: TGTGCCAGCAGAGGGACAGAGTCTTACGAGCAGTACTTC.

The chain combines TRBV23-1 with TRBJ1-1; D unresolved. TRBV23-1 is flagged as an ORF with uncertain function. CDR3 size: 13 residues. V was clipped by 6 bases and J by 0 bases, with 8 bases between them. The CDR3 coding sequence is TGCGCCAGCAGGCGGCAACTGAACACTGAAGCTTTCTTT. This encodes CASRRQLNTEAFF.

The chain recombines TRBV18 with TRBJ1-4; D is unresolved. The CDR3 runs 16 residues. Germline lookup yields CDR1 KGHSH and CDR2 LQKENI. V was pared by 3 bases and J by 7 bases, with 18 bases between. In DNA form, the CDR3 reads TGTGCCAGCTCACCCGGGCAAACCCAACTGTTTGAAAAACTGTTTTTT. It codes for CASSPGQTQLFEKLFF.

The rearrangement joins TRBV7-9 to TRBJ2-2, with D possibly matching TRBD1 (6 bases). The CDR3 runs to 15 residues. Germline loops: CDR1 SEHNR, CDR2 FQNEAQ (reference sequence). With 1 base removed from V and 0 bases from J, the gap between germline ends came to 6 bases. CDR3 sequence reads: CASSLGTANTGELFF. The CDR3 coding sequence is TGTGCCAGCAGCTTAGGGACAGCGAACACCGGGGAGCTGTTTTTT.

The chain couples TRBV29-1 to TRBJ2-7; 8 nucleotides agree with TRBD1. The germline CDR1 and CDR2 sequences are SQVTM and ANQGSEA. The CDR3 loop spans 13 amino acids. J lost 3 bases, V lost 5 bases, and 6 bases had no gene match. This CDR3 reads CSVLFDRGYEQYF. The CDR3 DNA reads TGCAGCGTTTTATTTGACAGGGGCTACGAGCAGTACTTC.

J is TRBJ1-2 and V is TRBV27; 7 positions agree with TRBD1. Germline CDR1 is MNHEY and CDR2 is SMNVEV (reference sequence). The CDR3 is 15 residues long. V lost 6 bases, J lost 7 bases, and 14 bases stayed unmatched. CDR3 residues: CASSPRGGRLPGYTF. The CDR3 DNA reads as TGTGCCAGCAGCCCCAGGGGGGGGCGCTTGCCTGGCTACACCTTC.

The chain recombines TRBV28 with TRBJ1-2, with D perhaps matching TRBD1 (6 bases). There are 13 residues in the CDR3. Trimming removed 10 bases from V and 3 bases from J, with 15 bases in between. Germline CDR1 and CDR2: MDHEN and SYDVKM. DNA for the CDR3: TGTGCCATTGTCAGGGGCCGGGACTATGGCTACACCTTC. This sequence encodes CAIVRGRDYGYTF.

The chain has TRBV27 and TRBJ1-5; 8 nucleotides match TRBD1. The ends lost 5 bases at V and 0 bases at J; junction bases unmatched: 6. CDR1 MNHEY and CDR2 SMNVEV come from the germline V gene (reference sequence). The CDR3 sequence is 16 residues long. CDR3 amino acids: CASSRNRGNSNQPQHF. In DNA form, the CDR3 reads TGTGCCAGCAGTCGCAACAGGGGGAATAGCAATCAGCCCCAGCATTTT.

The V gene is TRBV5-6, the J gene TRBJ2-5; 9 bases agree with TRBD1. Germline CDR1 and CDR2: SGHDT and YYEEEE. V gave up 3 bases and J gave up 3 bases; unmatched junction bases: 6. The CDR3 spans 15 residues. The CDR3 protein is CASSSVGTGKETQYF. The CDR3 DNA reads TGTGCCAGCAGCTCGGTCGGGACAGGGAAAGAGACCCAGTACTTC. The full variable domain, completed using reference TRBV5-6 and TRBJ2-5, is DAGVTQSPTHLIKTRGQQVTLRCSPKSGHDTVSWYQQALGQGPQFIFQYYEEEERQRGNFPDRFSGHQFPNYSSELNVNALLLGDSALYLCASSSVGTGKETQYFGPGTRLLVL.

The chain has TRBV10-1 and TRBJ2-5; 8 nucleotides match TRBD2. The CDR3 runs 16 residues. Trimming cost V 3 bases and J 3 bases; bases outside gene matches: 9. CDR1 and CDR2 from the germline V gene are WNHNN and SYGVQD (reference sequence). CDR3 DNA sequence: TGCGCCAGCAGTGATGGTCGGGGGGGGAACGAAGAGACCCAGTACTTC. Protein product: CASSDGRGGNEETQYF.

The CDR3 here is CASRRGTRTDTQYF. CDR3 DNA sequence: TGCGCCAGCAGGAGGGGGACGAGAACAGATACGCAGTATTTT. V is TRBV5-1 and J is TRBJ2-3, with a weak D call TRBD1 (6 bases). V was trimmed by 5 bases and J by 3 bases, leaving 13 bases between them. The CDR3 loop spans 14 amino acids. Germline values: CDR1 SGHRS, CDR2 YFSETQ.

CDR3: CASSIDLGRENIQYF. Written as DNA, the CDR3 is TGTGCCAGTAGTATAGATCTGGGAAGGGAAAACATTCAGTACTTC. The chain combines TRBV19 with TRBJ2-4; D gene uncertain. Per the germline V gene, CDR1 is LNHDA and CDR2 is SQIVND (reference sequence). The CDR3 has 15 amino acids. V was shortened by 0 bases and J by 5 bases, with 11 bases between the two germline ends.

This clone is a singleton in its sample. This chain links TRBV5-4 with TRBJ2-3; 10 nucleotides match TRBD2. Germline values: CDR1 SGHNT, CDR2 YYREEE (reference sequence). The CDR3 has 15 residues. After removal of 5 bases from V and 1 base from J, the junction contained 4 bases not matched to a gene. The CDR3 coding sequence is TGTGCCAGCAGGAGGACTAGCGGTGGCACAGATACGCAGTATTTT. The encoded protein is CASRRTSGGTDTQYF.

The sample holds one count of this clone. In DNA, the CDR3 is TGTGCCAGCAGCTTGACCCCTAGCGGGAGGGCAAATGAGCAGTTCTTC. It yields the protein CASSLTPSGRANEQFF. The J gene is TRBJ2-1, the V gene TRBV5-6; 12 bases match TRBD2. Germline V gene data show CDR1 as SGHDT and CDR2 as YYEEEE. V lost 1 base to trimming and J lost 7 bases; unmatched junction nucleotides: 6. The length of the CDR3 is 16 residues.

This rearrangement joins TRBV12-5 to TRBJ1-2; no reliable D call. Germline CDR1 LGHNT, CDR2 FRNRAP. There are 12 residues in the CDR3. Trimming pared 1 base from V and 12 bases from J, leaving 12 bases between. CDR3 sequence reads: CASGLDNRGHTF. The CDR3 DNA sequence: TGTGCTAGTGGTTTGGACAATCGTGGGCACACCTTC. Full variable domain (missing parts from reference TRBV12-5 and TRBJ1-2): DARVTQTPRHKVTEMGQEVTMRCQPILGHNTVFWYRQTMMQGLELLAYFRNRAPLDDSGMPKDRFSAEMPDATLATLKIQPSEPRDSAVYFCASGLDNRGHTFGSGTRLTVV.